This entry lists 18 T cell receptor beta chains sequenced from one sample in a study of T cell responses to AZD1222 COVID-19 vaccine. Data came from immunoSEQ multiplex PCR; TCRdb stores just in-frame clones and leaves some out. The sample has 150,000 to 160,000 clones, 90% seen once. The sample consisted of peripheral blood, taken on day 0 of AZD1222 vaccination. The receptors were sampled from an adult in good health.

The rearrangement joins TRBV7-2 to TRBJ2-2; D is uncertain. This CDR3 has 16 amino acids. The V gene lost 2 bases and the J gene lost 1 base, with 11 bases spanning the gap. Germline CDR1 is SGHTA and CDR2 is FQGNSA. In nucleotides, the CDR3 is TGTGCCAGCAGCTTATTTTTGGGGATGAACACCGGGGAGCTGTTTTTT. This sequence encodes CASSLFLGMNTGELFF.

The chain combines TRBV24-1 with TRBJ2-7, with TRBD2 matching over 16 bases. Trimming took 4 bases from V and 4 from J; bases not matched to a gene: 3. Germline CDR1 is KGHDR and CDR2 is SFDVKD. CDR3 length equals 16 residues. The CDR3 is CATSDSGLAGGYEQYF. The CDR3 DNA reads TGTGCCACCAGTGACTCGGGACTAGCGGGAGGGTACGAGCAGTACTTC.

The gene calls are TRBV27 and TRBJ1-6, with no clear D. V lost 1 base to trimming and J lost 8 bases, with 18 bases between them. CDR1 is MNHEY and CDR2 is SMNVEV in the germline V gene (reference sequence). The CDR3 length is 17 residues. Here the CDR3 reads CASSLWGVGRRDSPLHF. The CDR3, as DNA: TGTGCCAGCAGTTTATGGGGAGTAGGGCGGAGGGATTCACCCCTCCACTTT.

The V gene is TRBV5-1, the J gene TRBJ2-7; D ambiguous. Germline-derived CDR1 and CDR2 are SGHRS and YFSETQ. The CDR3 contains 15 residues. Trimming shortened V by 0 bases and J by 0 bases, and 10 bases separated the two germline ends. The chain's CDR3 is CASSLEMVSSYEQYF. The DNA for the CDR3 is TGCGCCAGCAGCTTGGAAATGGTTAGCTCCTACGAGCAGTACTTC.

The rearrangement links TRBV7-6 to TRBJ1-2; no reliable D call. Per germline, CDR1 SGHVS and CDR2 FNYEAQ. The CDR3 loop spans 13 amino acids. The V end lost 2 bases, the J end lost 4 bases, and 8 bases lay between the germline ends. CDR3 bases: TGTGCCAGCAGCTTATCTCCAGGCTATGGCTACACCTTC. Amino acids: CASSLSPGYGYTF.

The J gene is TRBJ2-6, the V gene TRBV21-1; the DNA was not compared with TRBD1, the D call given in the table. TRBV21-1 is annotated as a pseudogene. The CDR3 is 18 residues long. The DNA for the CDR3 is TGTGCCAGCAGCATACGGACAGGGCAGAGCTCTGGGGCCAACGTCCTGACTTTC. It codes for CASSIRTGQSSGANVLTF.

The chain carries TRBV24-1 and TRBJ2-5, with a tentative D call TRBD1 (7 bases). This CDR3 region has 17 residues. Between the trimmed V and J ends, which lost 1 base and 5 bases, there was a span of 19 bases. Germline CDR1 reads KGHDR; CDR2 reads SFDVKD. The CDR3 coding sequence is TGTGCCACCAGTGATTTAGGGGGGACAGATCGACGGGAGACCCAGTACTTC. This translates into CATSDLGGTDRRETQYF.

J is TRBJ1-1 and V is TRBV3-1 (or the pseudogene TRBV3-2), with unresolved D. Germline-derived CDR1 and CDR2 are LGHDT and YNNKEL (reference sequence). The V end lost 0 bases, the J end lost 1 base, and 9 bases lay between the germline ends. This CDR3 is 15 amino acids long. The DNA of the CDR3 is TGTGCCAGCAGCCAAGAAACAGCGGCGAACACTGAAGCTTTCTTT. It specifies CASSQETAANTEAFF.

The CDR3 reads CASTVRPNQPQHF. CDR3 coding DNA: TGTGCCAGCACCGTTCGGCCGAATCAGCCCCAGCATTTT. The chain employs TRBV28 and TRBJ1-5; D ambiguous. V lost 7 bases and J lost 4, with 11 bases in between. The germline V gene has CDR1 MDHEN and CDR2 SYDVKM. This CDR3 is built from 13 residues.

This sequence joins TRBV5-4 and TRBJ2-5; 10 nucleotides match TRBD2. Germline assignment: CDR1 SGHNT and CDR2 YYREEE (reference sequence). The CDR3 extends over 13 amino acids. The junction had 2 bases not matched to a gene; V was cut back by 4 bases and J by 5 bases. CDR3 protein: CASSRAGGETQYF. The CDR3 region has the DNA TGTGCCAGCAGCAGAGCGGGAGGGGAGACCCAGTACTTC.

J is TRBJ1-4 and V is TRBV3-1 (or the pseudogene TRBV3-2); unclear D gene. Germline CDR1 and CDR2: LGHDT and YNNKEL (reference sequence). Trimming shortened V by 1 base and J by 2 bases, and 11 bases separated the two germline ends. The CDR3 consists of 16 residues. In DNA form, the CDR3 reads TGTGCCAGCAGCCAAGCGACCCTTGCGACTAATGAAAAACTGTTTTTT. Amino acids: CASSQATLATNEKLFF.

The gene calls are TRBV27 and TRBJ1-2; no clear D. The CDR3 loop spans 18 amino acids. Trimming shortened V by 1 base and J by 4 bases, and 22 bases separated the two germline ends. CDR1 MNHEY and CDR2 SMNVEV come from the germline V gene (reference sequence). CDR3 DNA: TGTGCCAGCAGTTTATTCGGGTTGAGCATTCTCACCCCCTATGGCTACACCTTC. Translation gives CASSLFGLSILTPYGYTF.

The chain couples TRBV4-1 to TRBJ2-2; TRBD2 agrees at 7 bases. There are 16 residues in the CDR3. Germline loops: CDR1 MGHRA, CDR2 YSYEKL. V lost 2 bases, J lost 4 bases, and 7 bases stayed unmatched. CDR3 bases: TGCGCCAGCAGCCAACGACTAGCAGCCCTCACCGGGGAGCTGTTTTTT. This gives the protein CASSQRLAALTGELFF.

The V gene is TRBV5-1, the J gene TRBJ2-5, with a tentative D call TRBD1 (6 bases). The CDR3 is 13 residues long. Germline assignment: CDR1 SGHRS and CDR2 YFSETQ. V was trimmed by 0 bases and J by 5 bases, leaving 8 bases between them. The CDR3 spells CASSLGGLETQYF. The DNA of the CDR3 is TGCGCCAGCAGCTTGGGGGGGCTGGAGACCCAGTACTTC.

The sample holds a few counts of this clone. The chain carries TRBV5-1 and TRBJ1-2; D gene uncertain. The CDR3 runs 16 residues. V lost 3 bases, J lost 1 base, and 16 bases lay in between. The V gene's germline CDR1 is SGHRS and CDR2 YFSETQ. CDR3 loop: CASSSADRIFNYGYTF. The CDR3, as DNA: TGCGCCAGCAGCTCCGCGGACCGGATCTTTAACTATGGCTACACCTTC.

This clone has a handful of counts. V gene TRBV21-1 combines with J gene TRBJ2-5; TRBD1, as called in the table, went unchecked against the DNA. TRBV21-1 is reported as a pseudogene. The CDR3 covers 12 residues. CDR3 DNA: TGTGCCAGCAGCAAAACAACGGAGACCCAGTACTTC. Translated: CASSKTTETQYF.

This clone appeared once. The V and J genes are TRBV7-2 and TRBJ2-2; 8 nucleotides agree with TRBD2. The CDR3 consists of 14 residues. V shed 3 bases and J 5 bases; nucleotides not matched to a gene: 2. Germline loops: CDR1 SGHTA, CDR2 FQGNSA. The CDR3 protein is CASSFSGGTGELFF. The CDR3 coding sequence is TGTGCCAGCAGCTTTTCGGGGGGGACCGGGGAGCTGTTTTTT.

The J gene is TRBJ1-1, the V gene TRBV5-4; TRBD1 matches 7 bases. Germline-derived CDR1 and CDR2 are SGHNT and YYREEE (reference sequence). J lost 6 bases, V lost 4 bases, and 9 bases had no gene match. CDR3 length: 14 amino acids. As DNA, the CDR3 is TGTGCCAGCAGCATCGACAGGGAACTCCCTGAAGCTTTCTTT. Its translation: CASSIDRELPEAFF. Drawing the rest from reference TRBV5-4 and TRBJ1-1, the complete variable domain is ETGVTQSPTHLIKTRGQQVTLRCSSQSGHNTVSWYQQALGQGPQFIFQYYREEENGRGNFPPRFSGLQFPNYSSELNVNALELDDSALYLCASSIDRELPEAFFGQGTRLTVV.